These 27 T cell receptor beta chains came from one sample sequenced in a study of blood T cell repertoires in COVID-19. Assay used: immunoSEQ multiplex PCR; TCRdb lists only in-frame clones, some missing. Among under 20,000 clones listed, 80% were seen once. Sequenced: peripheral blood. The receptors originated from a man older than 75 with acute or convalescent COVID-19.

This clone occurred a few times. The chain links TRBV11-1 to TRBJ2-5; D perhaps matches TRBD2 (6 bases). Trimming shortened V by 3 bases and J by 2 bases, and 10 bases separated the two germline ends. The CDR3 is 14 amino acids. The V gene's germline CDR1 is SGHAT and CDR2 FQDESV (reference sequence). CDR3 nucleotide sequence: TGTGCCAGCAGCTTCGCGGGGAGACAAGAGACCCAGTACTTC. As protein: CASSFAGRQETQYF.

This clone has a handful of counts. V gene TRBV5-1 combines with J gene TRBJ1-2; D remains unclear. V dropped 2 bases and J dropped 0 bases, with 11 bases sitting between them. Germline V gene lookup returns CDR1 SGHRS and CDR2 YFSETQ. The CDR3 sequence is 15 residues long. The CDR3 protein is CASSFGGVANYGYTF. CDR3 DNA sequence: TGCGCCAGCAGCTTCGGCGGGGTAGCTAACTATGGCTACACCTTC.

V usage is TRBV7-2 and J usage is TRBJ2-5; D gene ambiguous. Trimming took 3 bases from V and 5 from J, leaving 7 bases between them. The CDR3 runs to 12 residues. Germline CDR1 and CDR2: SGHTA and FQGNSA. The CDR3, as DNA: TGTGCCAGCAGCTTTAGTCGCGAGACCCAGTACTTC. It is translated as CASSFSRETQYF. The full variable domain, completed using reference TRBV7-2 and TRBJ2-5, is GAGVSQSPSNKVTEKGKDVELRCDPISGHTALYWYRQSLGQGLEFLIYFQGNSAPDKSGLPSDRFSAERTGGSVSTLTIQRTQQEDSAVYLCASSFSRETQYFGPGTRLLVL.

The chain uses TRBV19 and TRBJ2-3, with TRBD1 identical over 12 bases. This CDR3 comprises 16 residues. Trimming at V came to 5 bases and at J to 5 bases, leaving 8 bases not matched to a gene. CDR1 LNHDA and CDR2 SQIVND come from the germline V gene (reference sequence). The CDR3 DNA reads TGTGCCAGTAGTTTTAGCCGGGACAGGGGGCAAGATACGCAGTATTTT. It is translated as CASSFSRDRGQDTQYF.

The chain's CDR3 is CASSLQGNQPQHF. For the CDR3, the DNA is TGTGCCAGCAGCTTACAGGGGAATCAGCCCCAGCATTTT. This chain links TRBV5-8 with TRBJ1-5; 7 bases map to TRBD1. Trimming at V came to 2 bases and at J to 4 bases, leaving 0 bases not matched to a gene. CDR3 length: 13 residues. CDR1 is SGHTS, CDR2 YDEGEE, per germline.

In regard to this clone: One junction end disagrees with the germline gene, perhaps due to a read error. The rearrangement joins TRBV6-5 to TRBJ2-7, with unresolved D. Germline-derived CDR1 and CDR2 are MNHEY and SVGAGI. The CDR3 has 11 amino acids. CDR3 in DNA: TGTGCCAGCAGGCAAAGCTACGGGCAGTACTTC. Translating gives CASRQSYGQYF.

CDR3 bases: TGTGCCAGCAGCCAAGCTGCAGGGAGGGAAAAACTGTTTTTT. Translated, it gives CASSQAAGREKLFF. This rearrangement joins TRBV3-1 (or the pseudogene TRBV3-2) to TRBJ1-4; perhaps TRBD1 as D (5 bases). The length of the CDR3 is 14 residues. Germline assignment: CDR1 LGHDT and CDR2 YNNKEL (reference sequence). V was pared by 1 base and J by 8 bases, with 11 bases between.

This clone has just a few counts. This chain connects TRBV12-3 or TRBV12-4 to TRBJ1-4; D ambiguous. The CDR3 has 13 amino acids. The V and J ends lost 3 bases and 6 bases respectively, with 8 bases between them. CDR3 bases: TGTGCCAGCAGTTTCGGCGGATATGAAAAACTGTTTTTT. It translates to CASSFGGYEKLFF.

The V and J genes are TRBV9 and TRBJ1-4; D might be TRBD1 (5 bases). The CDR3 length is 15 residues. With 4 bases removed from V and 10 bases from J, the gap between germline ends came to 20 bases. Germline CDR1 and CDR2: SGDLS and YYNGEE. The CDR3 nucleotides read TGTGCCAGCAGCTTGGGGCCGGACCCGGATGGAAAACTGTTTTTT. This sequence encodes CASSLGPDPDGKLFF.

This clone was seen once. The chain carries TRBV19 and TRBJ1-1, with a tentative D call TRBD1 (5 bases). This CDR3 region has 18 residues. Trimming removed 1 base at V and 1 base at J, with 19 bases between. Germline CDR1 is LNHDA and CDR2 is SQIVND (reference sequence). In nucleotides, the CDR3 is TGTGCCAGTAGTATAGTCCACCCCTCCTGGGGCAAGAACACTGAAGCTTTCTTT. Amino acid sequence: CASSIVHPSWGKNTEAFF.

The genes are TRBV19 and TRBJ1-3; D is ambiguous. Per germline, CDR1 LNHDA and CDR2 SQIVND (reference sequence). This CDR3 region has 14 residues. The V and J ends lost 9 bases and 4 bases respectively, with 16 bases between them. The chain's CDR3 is CASENWGAGNTIYF. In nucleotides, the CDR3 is TGTGCCAGCGAAAATTGGGGAGCCGGAAACACCATATATTTT.

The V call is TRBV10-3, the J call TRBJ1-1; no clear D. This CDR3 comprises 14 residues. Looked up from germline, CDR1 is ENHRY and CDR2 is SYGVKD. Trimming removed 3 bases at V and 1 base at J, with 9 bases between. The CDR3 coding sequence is TGTGCCATCAGTGATCAGACACCGAACACTGAAGCTTTCTTT. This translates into CAISDQTPNTEAFF.

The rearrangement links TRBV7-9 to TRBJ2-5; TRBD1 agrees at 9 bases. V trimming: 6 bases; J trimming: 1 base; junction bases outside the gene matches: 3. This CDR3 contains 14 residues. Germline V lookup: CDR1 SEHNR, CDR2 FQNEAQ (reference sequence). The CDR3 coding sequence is TGTGCCAGCAGGGACAGGGGACCCCAAGAGACCCAGTACTTC. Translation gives CASRDRGPQETQYF.

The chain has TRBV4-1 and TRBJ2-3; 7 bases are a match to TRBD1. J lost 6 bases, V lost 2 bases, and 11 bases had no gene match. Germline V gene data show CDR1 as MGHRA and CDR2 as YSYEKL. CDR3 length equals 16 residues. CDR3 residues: CASSQLWDSVLDTQYF. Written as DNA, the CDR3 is TGCGCCAGCAGCCAACTTTGGGACAGTGTCTTGGATACGCAGTATTTT.

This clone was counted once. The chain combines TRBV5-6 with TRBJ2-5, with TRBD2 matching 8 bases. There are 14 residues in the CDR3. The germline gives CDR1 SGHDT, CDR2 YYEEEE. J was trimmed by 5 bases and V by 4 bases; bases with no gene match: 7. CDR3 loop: CASSPSGGGETQYF. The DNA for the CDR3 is TGTGCCAGCAGCCCAAGCGGGGGAGGGGAGACCCAGTACTTC.

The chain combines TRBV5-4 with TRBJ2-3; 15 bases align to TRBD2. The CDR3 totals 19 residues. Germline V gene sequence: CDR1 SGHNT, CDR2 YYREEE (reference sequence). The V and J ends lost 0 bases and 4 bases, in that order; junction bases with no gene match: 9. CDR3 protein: CASSLAGTSGGNIADTQYF. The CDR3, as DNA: TGTGCCAGCAGCTTGGCCGGGACTAGCGGGGGGAATATCGCAGATACGCAGTATTTT.

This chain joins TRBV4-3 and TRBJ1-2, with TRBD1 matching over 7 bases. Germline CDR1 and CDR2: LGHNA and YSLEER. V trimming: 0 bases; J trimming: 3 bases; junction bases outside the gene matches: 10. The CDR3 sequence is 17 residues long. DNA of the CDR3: TGCGCCAGCAGCCAAGATCGTGCCAACAGGGGATACTATGGCTACACCTTC. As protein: CASSQDRANRGYYGYTF.

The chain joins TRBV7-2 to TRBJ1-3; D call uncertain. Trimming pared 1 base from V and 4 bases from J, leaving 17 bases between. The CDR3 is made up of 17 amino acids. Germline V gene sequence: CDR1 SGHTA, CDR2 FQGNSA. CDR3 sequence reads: CASSLVAGYQEGNTIYF. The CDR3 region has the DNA TGTGCCAGCAGCTTAGTGGCAGGTTATCAGGAAGGAAACACCATATATTTT.

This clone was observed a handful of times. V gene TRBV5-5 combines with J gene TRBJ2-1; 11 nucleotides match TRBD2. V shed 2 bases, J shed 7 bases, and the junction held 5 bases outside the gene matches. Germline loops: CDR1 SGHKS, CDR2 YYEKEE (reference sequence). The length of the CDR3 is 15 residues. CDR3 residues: CASSFSGGAFNEQFF. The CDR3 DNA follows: TGTGCCAGCAGCTTTAGCGGGGGGGCCTTTAATGAGCAGTTCTTC.

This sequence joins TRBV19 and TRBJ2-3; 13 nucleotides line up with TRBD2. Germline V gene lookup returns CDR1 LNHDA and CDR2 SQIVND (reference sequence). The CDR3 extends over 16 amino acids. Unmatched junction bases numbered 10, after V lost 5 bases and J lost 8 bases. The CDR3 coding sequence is TGTGCCAGTAGTCCCGGGACTAGCGGGGATGGAGCTACGCAGTATTTT. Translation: CASSPGTSGDGATQYF.

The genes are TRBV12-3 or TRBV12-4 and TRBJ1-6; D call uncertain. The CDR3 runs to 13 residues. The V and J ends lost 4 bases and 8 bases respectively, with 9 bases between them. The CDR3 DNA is TGTGCCAGCAGTTCAGGCAGATATTCACCCCTCCACTTT. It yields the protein CASSSGRYSPLHF.

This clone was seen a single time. The CDR3 here is CASSPGIYGYTF. The CDR3 DNA sequence: TGTGCCAGCAGCCCGGGAATCTATGGCTACACCTTC. This chain links TRBV7-9 with TRBJ1-2; no clear D. The CDR3 runs 12 residues. Germline V CDR1 and CDR2: SEHNR, FQNEAQ (reference sequence). Between the trimmed V and J ends, which lost 5 bases and 4 bases, there was a span of 8 bases.

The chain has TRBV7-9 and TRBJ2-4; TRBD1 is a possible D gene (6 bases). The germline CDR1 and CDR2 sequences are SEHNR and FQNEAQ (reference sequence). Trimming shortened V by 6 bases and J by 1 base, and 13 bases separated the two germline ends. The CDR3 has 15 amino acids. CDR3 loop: CASRPGEWAKNIQYF. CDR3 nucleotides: TGTGCCAGCAGACCAGGGGAATGGGCCAAAAACATTCAGTACTTC.

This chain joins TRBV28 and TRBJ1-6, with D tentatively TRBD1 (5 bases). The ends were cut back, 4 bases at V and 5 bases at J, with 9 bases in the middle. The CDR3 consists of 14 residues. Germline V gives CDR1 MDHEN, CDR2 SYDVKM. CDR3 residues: CASSSDTNNSPLHF. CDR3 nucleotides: TGTGCCAGCAGTTCGGACACGAATAATTCACCCCTCCACTTT. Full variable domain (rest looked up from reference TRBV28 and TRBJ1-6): DVKVTQSSRYLVKRTGEKVFLECVQDMDHENMFWYRQDPGLGLRLIYFSYDVKMKEKGDIPEGYSVSREKKERFSLILESASTNQTSMYLCASSSDTNNSPLHFGNGTRLTVT.

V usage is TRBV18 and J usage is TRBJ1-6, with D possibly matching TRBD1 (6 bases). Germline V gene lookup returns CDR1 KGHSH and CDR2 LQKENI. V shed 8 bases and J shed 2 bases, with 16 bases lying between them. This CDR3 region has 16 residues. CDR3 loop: CASHREGRTYNSPLHF. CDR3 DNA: TGTGCCAGCCACAGGGAGGGTCGGACCTATAATTCACCCCTCCACTTT.

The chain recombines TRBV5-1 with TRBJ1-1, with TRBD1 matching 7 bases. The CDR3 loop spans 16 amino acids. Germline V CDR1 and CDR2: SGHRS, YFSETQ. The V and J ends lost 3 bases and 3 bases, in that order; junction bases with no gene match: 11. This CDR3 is CASSSRGDRIDTEAFF. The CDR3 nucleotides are TGCGCCAGCAGCTCGAGAGGGGACAGAATCGACACTGAAGCTTTCTTT.

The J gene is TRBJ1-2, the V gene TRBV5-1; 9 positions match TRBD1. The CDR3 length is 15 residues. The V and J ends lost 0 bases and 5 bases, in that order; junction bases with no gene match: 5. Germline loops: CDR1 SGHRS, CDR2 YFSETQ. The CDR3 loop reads CASSLGDRGTYGYTF. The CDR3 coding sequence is TGCGCCAGCAGCTTGGGAGACAGGGGGACATATGGCTACACCTTC.